The source of this T cell receptor beta chain is a study of shared clonotypes between healthy human individuals. Per the germline V gene, CDR1 is SQVTM and CDR2 is ANQGSEA. CDR3 length: 13 residues. With 6 bases removed from V and 2 bases from J, the gap between germline ends came to 14 bases. Terminally differentiated effector memory CD45RA+ cells were left out of the naive CD8 fraction, which was CD45RO-negative and positively selected for CCR7. This table comes from immunoSEQ multiplex PCR, and its TCRdb copy is limited to in-frame clones, with some not included. The table has millions of clones, about 95% seen once.

This chain links TRBV29-1 with TRBJ2-7, with D possibly matching TRBD1 (5 bases). The sequenced sample was naive CD8+ T cells sorted from blood. This TCR was sampled from a man aged 18 to 29 in good health. The CDR3 reads CSVEQGSAYEQYF. In nucleotides, the CDR3 is TGCAGCGTGGAGCAGGGATCGGCCTACGAGCAGTACTTC.